The sequence of this T cell receptor beta chain was determined in a study of T cell changes during pregnancy in multiple sclerosis (dated by TCRdb to the late 2010s). Describing the broader study: The study looked at changes in the T cell repertoire across pregnancy in women with multiple sclerosis.

Libraries were constructed by the immunoSEQ multiplex PCR assay. The source is immuneACCESS, and TCRdb retained only in-frame sequences with V and J called. Part of the clones is not carried over; for the studies checked, unresolved V genes explain less than half of this, and the remainder is unexplained. The sample table shows approximately 44,000 clones, and just under 95% are seen once. Roughly 0.52% of the sample comes from the top ten. V drops 2 bases and J drops 0 bases, leaving 20 bases in between. Inclusive of the bounding cysteine and phenylalanine, the CDR3 is 19 residues long. The CDR3 DNA has 57 bases and is translated from base 1. CDR1 and CDR2 (LGHNA, YSLEER) derive from the germline V gene. To note about this clone: Its recognized antigen is unknown. Per-base quality was not reported, and no clone a single base away is much larger than it.

The rearranged segments are TRBV4-3 and TRBJ2-4, with TRBD1 perhaps the D gene, on 5 matching bases. The clonotype was recovered from a female donor with multiple sclerosis, enrolled in a pregnancy study. Here the sequenced sample was CD4+ T cells from peripheral blood mononuclear cells, taken in the third trimester of pregnancy. This receptor has the CDR3 CASSQHPVRQFLAKNIQYF. At the DNA level, the sequence is TGCGCCAGCAGCCAACACCCGGTCAGACAGTTTCTAGCCAAAAACATTCAGTACTTC.